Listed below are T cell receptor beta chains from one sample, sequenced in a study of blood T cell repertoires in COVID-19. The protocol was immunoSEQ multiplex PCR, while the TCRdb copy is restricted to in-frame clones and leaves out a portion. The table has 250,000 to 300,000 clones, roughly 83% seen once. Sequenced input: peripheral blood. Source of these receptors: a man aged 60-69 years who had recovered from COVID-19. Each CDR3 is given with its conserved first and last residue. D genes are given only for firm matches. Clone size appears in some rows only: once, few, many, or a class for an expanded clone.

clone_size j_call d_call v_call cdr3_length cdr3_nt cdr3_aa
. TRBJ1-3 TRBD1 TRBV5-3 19 TGTGCCAGAAGCAGATCCGGGACAGTACTATTATCTCCTGGAAACACCATATATTTT CARSRSGTVLLSPGNTIYF
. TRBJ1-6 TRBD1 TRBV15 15 TGTGCCACCAGCAGAGTTCTGGGACAGGGATCACCCCTCCACTTT CATSRVLGQGSPLHF
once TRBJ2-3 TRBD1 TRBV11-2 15 TGTGCCAGCAGCTTAGACGGGACAGGGCCAGATACGCAGTATTTT CASSLDGTGPDTQYF
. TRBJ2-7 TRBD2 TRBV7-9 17 TGTGCCAGCAGCCGCACCTTAGCGGGAGGGCTCTCCTACGAGCAGTACTTC CASSRTLAGGLSYEQYF
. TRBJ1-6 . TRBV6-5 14 TGTGCCAGCAGTATGGAGGGGGGGAATTCACCCCTCCACTTT CASSMEGGNSPLHF
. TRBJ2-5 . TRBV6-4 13 TGTGCCAGCAGCGCGGGTCCTCAAGAGACCCAGTACTTC CASSAGPQETQYF
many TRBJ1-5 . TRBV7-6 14 TGTGCCAGCAGCCATGGAGGGCTCGGCCAGCCCCAGCATTTT CASSHGGLGQPQHF
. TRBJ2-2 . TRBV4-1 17 TGCGCCAGCAGCCAACCCCCGGGGGGCCTGGGCACCGGGGAGCTGTTTTTT CASSQPPGGLGTGELFF
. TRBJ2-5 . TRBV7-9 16 TGTGCCAGCAGCTTTAGACTAGTTTCGGCCCAAGAGACCCAGTACTTC CASSFRLVSAQETQYF
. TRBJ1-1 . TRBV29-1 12 TGCAGCGTCGGACACCCGAACACTGAAGCTTTCTTT CSVGHPNTEAFF
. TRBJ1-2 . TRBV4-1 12 TGCGCCAGCAGCCAACAGGGTACAGGCTACACCTTC CASSQQGTGYTF
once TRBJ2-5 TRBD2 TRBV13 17 TGTGCCAGCAGCCCCGGCCTAGCGGGCCTAGGGGAAGAGACCCAGTACTTC CASSPGLAGLGEETQYF
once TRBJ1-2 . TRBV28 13 TGTGCCAGCAGTTTTCAGGGGAGCTATGGCTACACCTTC CASSFQGSYGYTF
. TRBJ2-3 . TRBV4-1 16 TGCGCCAGCAGCCAAGAGGGCGGCGGGGCGGCAGATACGCAGTATTTT CASSQEGGGAADTQYF
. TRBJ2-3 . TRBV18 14 TGTGCCAGCTCACCAGGGAGTAGCACAGATACGCAGTATTTT CASSPGSSTDTQYF
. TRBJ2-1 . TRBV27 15 TGTGCCAGCAGTTTGACTCTAGCCCCCAACAATGAGCAGTTCTTC CASSLTLAPNNEQFF
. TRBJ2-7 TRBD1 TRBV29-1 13 TGCAGCGCAAGCACGGGACAGGGTACGGAGCAGTACTTC CSASTGQGTEQYF
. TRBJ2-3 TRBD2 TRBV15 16 TGTGCCACCAGCAGGGCTAGCGGAGGCAGAGTCGATACGCAGTATTTT CATSRASGGRVDTQYF
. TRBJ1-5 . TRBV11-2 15 TGTGCCAGCAGCTTAGGGACAGTAAGCAATCAGCCCCAGCATTTT CASSLGTVSNQPQHF
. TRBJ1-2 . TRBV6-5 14 TGTGCCAGCAGTACCGGAGACAGAGCTTCTGGCTACACCTTC CASSTGDRASGYTF
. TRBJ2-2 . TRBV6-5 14 TGTGCCAGCAGTTACGGCGGAAGCACCGGGGAGCTGTTTTTT CASSYGGSTGELFF
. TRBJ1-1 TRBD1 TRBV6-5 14 TGTGCCAGCAGAAGACAGGGCCCGAACACTGAAGCTTTCTTT CASRRQGPNTEAFF
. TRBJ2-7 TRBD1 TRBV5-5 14 TGTGCCAGCAGCTCCAGACAGGGGATTTACGAGCAGTACTTC CASSSRQGIYEQYF
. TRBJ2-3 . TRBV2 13 TGTGCCAGCAGTGATAGTGCTAGTGGGACGCAGTATTTT CASSDSASGTQYF
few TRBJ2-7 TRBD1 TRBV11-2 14 TGTGCCAGCAGCTCAACAGGGGGCCCTGGCGAGCAGTACTTC CASSSTGGPGEQYF
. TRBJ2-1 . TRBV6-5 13 TGTGCCAGCTGGGGAGCCAAAAACAATGAGCAGTTCTTC CASWGAKNNEQFF
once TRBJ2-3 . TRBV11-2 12 TGTGCCAGCAGCCCGGGGGAAGATACGCAGTATTTT CASSPGEDTQYF
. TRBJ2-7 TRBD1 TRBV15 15 TGTGCCACCAGCAGGGAGAAGACAGGGGGGTACGAGCAGTACTTC CATSREKTGGYEQYF
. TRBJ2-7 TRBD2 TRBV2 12 TGTGCCACCGGGACTATATCCTACGAGCAGTACTTC CATGTISYEQYF
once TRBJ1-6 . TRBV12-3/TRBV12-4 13 TGTGCCAGCAGTTTATCCCCAAATCCACCCCTCCACTTT CASSLSPNPPLHF
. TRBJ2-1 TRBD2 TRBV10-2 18 TGCGCCAGTATAGAGGCTCGAACTAGCGGGAGAAGCGGCAATGAGCAGTTCTTC CASIEARTSGRSGNEQFF
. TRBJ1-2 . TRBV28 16 TGTGCCAGCAGTATCGGGGGGACGACTTATAACTATGGCTACACCTTC CASSIGGTTYNYGYTF
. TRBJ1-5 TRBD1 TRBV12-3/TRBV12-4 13 TGTGCCAGCAGTTCCAGGGGGCTTCAGCCCCAGCATTTT CASSSRGLQPQHF
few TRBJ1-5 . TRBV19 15 TGTGCCAGTAGCCTCCTCCCGGTCGTCAATCAGCCCCAGCATTTT CASSLLPVVNQPQHF
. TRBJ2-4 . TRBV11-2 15 TGTGCCAGCAGCCAGTTCGGGGTCCCTGGGAACATTCAGTACTTC CASSQFGVPGNIQYF